Shown below are 30 T cell receptor beta chains from a single sample sequenced in a study of cytomegalovirus exposure and HLA in healthy donors. 60 Vbeta and 13 Jbeta primers were used in PCR. Generated by immunoSEQ multiplex PCR, the TCRdb table keeps only in-frame clones and is missing some. The sample has about 240,000 clones; about 80% are singletons. Sequenced material: PBMCs. These receptors were taken from a woman aged 55-75 years in good health and CMV-seropositive.

The gene calls are TRBV15 and TRBJ1-5; D gene ambiguous. The CDR3 totals 14 residues. Deletions cut 0 bases from V and 0 bases from J, with 3 bases between. Per the germline V gene, CDR1 is LNHNV and CDR2 is YYDKDF (reference sequence). DNA for the CDR3: TGTGCCACCAGCAGAGATTATAGCAATCAGCCCCAGCATTTT. Its protein product is CATSRDYSNQPQHF.

This chain links TRBV11-1 with TRBJ1-1; 8 positions match TRBD1. This CDR3 is built from 16 residues. CDR1 SGHAT and CDR2 FQDESV come from the germline V gene (reference sequence). Unmatched junction bases numbered 9, after V lost 5 bases and J lost 1 base. Here the CDR3 DNA reads TGTGCCAGCAGCCCTAAACGCGGACAGGGGAACACTGAAGCTTTCTTT. Translated, it gives CASSPKRGQGNTEAFF.

V is TRBV7-9 and J is TRBJ2-1; possible D gene TRBD2, 6 bases. V was shortened by 10 bases and J by 4 bases, with 11 bases between the two germline ends. Germline values: CDR1 SEHNR, CDR2 FQNEAQ (reference sequence). This CDR3 is built from 12 residues. The CDR3 here is CATGVQYNEQFF. The CDR3 DNA is TGTGCCACGGGGGTTCAATACAATGAGCAGTTCTTC.

The rearrangement links TRBV7-6 to TRBJ2-3, with 10 bases lining up with TRBD2. Per the germline V gene, CDR1 is SGHVS and CDR2 is FNYEAQ. The V gene end was trimmed by 4 bases and the J gene end by 4 bases; junction bases not matched to a gene: 8. The CDR3 has 16 residues. In DNA form, the CDR3 reads TGTGCCAGCAGCTGGGAACCTAGCGGGAGCGCAGATACGCAGTATTTT. Its protein product is CASSWEPSGSADTQYF.

The table lists this clone with a few counts. The V call is TRBV9, the J call TRBJ2-6, with unresolved D. CDR3 length equals 14 residues. Trimming took off 4 bases at V and 0 bases at J, with 5 bases between the two ends. CDR1 is SGDLS and CDR2 is YYNGEE in the germline V gene. The CDR3 loop reads CASSLRSGANVLTF. Here the CDR3 DNA reads TGTGCCAGCAGCTTGCGCTCTGGGGCCAACGTCCTGACTTTC.

This clone occurred a few times. The chain has TRBV19 and TRBJ2-5, with D possibly being TRBD2 (6 bases). The CDR3 contains 13 residues. Germline V lookup: CDR1 LNHDA, CDR2 SQIVND (reference sequence). Trimming took off 5 bases at V and 5 bases at J, with 12 bases between the two ends. Here the CDR3 reads CASSSWGEETQYF. CDR3 nucleotide sequence: TGTGCCAGTAGTTCCTGGGGGGAGGAGACCCAGTACTTC.

This sequence joins TRBV5-5 and TRBJ2-7, with D tentatively TRBD1 (6 bases). From germline, CDR1 is SGHKS and CDR2 YYEKEE (reference sequence). With 4 bases removed from V and 2 bases from J, the gap between germline ends came to 13 bases. This CDR3 region has 14 residues. The DNA for the CDR3 is TGTGCCAGCAGCGCAGACAGGTTTACCTACGAGCAGTACTTC. Translated, it gives CASSADRFTYEQYF.

The chain carries TRBV5-4 and TRBJ2-1; TRBD2 matches 10 bases. The CDR3 contains 15 residues. Germline loops: CDR1 SGHNT, CDR2 YYREEE (reference sequence). V lost 4 bases and J lost 6; bases outside the gene matches: 7. CDR3 coding DNA: TGTGCCAGCAGCACTAGACTAGCGGGTTTCAATGAGCAGTTCTTC. Its protein is CASSTRLAGFNEQFF.

The genes are TRBV15 and TRBJ2-7, with 8 bases fitting TRBD1. Germline values: CDR1 LNHNV, CDR2 YYDKDF (reference sequence). The CDR3 sequence is 15 residues long. V lost 1 base to trimming and J lost 0 bases; unmatched junction nucleotides: 2. The CDR3 sequence: CATSRGQGFSYEQYF. Written as DNA, the CDR3 is TGTGCCACCAGCAGAGGACAGGGGTTCTCCTACGAGCAGTACTTC.

The chain joins TRBV12-5 to TRBJ2-3; weak D call: TRBD2 (6 bases). V was cut by 7 bases and J by 5 bases, with 13 bases left in between. This CDR3 is built from 13 residues. Germline-derived CDR1 and CDR2 are LGHNT and FRNRAP. The chain's CDR3 is CASAEGNLDTQYF. For the CDR3, the DNA is TGTGCTAGTGCGGAGGGAAACCTAGATACGCAGTATTTT.

The CDR3 reads CASSHRGGFEQYF. CDR3 sequence (DNA): TGTGCCAGCAGCCATAGGGGGGGATTCGAGCAGTACTTC. This chain links TRBV9 with TRBJ2-7; D possibly corresponds to TRBD2 (7 bases). The V gene lost 4 bases and the J gene lost 6 bases, with 14 bases spanning the gap. CDR3 length: 13 residues. Germline V gene sequence: CDR1 SGDLS, CDR2 YYNGEE.

The V and J genes are TRBV28 and TRBJ1-2, with TRBD1 identical over 8 bases. V dropped 8 bases and J dropped 5; count of bases not matched to a gene: 4. CDR1 MDHEN and CDR2 SYDVKM come from the germline V gene. The CDR3 runs to 12 residues. The CDR3 DNA reads as TGTGCCAGCCAACAGGGGGTATATGGCTACACCTTC. Its protein product is CASQQGVYGYTF.

The chain employs TRBV5-1 and TRBJ2-2, with a tentative D call TRBD2 (6 bases). This CDR3 has 16 residues. Germline CDR1 reads SGHRS; CDR2 reads YFSETQ. V lost 4 bases to trimming and J lost 8 bases, with 21 bases between them. The CDR3 sequence: CASSPAGTAGRGELFF. CDR3 coding DNA: TGCGCCAGCAGCCCGGCTGGGACTGCGGGTAGGGGGGAGCTGTTTTTT.

This clone was observed once. The chain links TRBV28 to TRBJ1-2; D uncertain. V lost 3 bases to trimming and J lost 8 bases, with 7 bases between them. Germline loops: CDR1 MDHEN, CDR2 SYDVKM. This CDR3 spans 11 amino acids. The chain's CDR3 is CASSLGTGYTF. CDR3 in DNA: TGTGCCAGCAGTTTGGGCACGGGCTACACCTTC.

V is TRBV27 and J is TRBJ2-5, with 9 bases lining up with TRBD2. Germline CDR1 is MNHEY and CDR2 is SMNVEV (reference sequence). V trimming: 6 bases; J trimming: 4 bases; junction bases outside the gene matches: 9. The CDR3 sequence is 15 residues long. CDR3 in amino acids: CASRPEWREGETQYF. In DNA form, the CDR3 reads TGTGCCAGCAGGCCCGAGTGGCGGGAGGGAGAGACCCAGTACTTC.

The gene calls are TRBV28 and TRBJ1-1; D is undetermined. Germline values: CDR1 MDHEN, CDR2 SYDVKM. The CDR3 consists of 13 residues. V gave up 5 bases and J gave up 7 bases, with 14 bases separating them. CDR3 bases: TGTGCCAGCAGTCCTCGGACGGGATATGAAGCTTTCTTT. Its protein product is CASSPRTGYEAFF. The full variable domain, with the rest looked up from reference TRBV28 and TRBJ1-1, is DVKVTQSSRYLVKRTGEKVFLECVQDMDHENMFWYRQDPGLGLRLIYFSYDVKMKEKGDIPEGYSVSREKKERFSLILESASTNQTSMYLCASSPRTGYEAFFGQGTRLTVV.

The V and J genes are TRBV10-1 and TRBJ2-3; TRBD2 matches at 10 bases. Germline lookup yields CDR1 WNHNN and CDR2 SYGVQD (reference sequence). Unmatched junction bases numbered 10, after V lost 6 bases and J lost 4 bases. The CDR3 totals 16 residues. The CDR3 region is CASSERASGRADTQYF. In nucleotides, the CDR3 is TGCGCCAGCAGCGAAAGGGCTAGCGGGAGAGCAGATACGCAGTATTTT.

The rearrangement links TRBV19 to TRBJ2-7; possible D gene TRBD1, 5 bases. This CDR3 is 13 amino acids long. Germline CDR1 LNHDA, CDR2 SQIVND (reference sequence). V was cut by 6 bases and J by 6 bases, with 15 bases left in between. CDR3 sequence: CASRSRDSPEQYF. The CDR3 bases are TGTGCCAGTAGGAGCAGGGATTCCCCCGAGCAGTACTTC.

The V gene is TRBV6-6, the J gene TRBJ2-1, with 8 bases lining up with TRBD2. Trimming at V came to 7 bases and at J to 7 bases, leaving 6 bases not matched to a gene. CDR3 length: 13 residues. CDR1 is MNHNY, CDR2 SVGAGI, per germline (reference sequence). The CDR3 protein is CASKRGLGNEQFF. The CDR3 DNA reads TGTGCCAGCAAGCGGGGGCTGGGGAATGAGCAGTTCTTC.

The V gene is TRBV7-9, the J gene TRBJ2-1, with D possibly matching TRBD1 (5 bases). Germline CDR1 is SEHNR and CDR2 is FQNEAQ (reference sequence). The CDR3 consists of 15 residues. V shed 3 bases and J shed 1 base, with 10 bases lying between them. As DNA, the CDR3 is TGTGCCAGCAGCTTTCAGGGTAGTTCCTACAATGAGCAGTTCTTC. It encodes CASSFQGSSYNEQFF.

This chain uses TRBV19 with TRBJ1-2; the match to TRBD1 covers 9 bases. CDR3 length: 14 residues. Germline-derived CDR1 and CDR2 are LNHDA and SQIVND (reference sequence). With 0 bases clipped from V and 7 bases from J, the junction kept 3 bases outside the gene matches. CDR3 protein: CASSIDRDRAGYTF. DNA for the CDR3: TGTGCCAGTAGTATAGATCGGGACAGGGCTGGCTACACCTTC.

This rearrangement joins TRBV6-1 to TRBJ1-4; 8 bases line up with TRBD1. The CDR3 length is 15 residues. CDR1 is MNHNS, CDR2 SASEGT, per germline. The V gene end was trimmed by 8 bases and the J gene end by 5 bases; junction bases not matched to a gene: 10. The CDR3 here is CASVRQGHINEKLFF. CDR3 in DNA: TGTGCCAGCGTCCGACAGGGGCATATCAATGAAAAACTGTTTTTT.

This clone was observed a handful of times. This sequence joins TRBV2 and TRBJ1-1; 8 nucleotides match TRBD1. Germline V lookup: CDR1 SNHLY, CDR2 FYNNEI. This CDR3 spans 14 amino acids. Germline trimming cut 8 bases from V and 3 bases from J; bases unmatched to any gene: 8. The DNA of the CDR3 is TGTGCCAGCCTGGACAGGGCGTCGTACACTGAAGCTTTCTTT. Translated: CASLDRASYTEAFF. Full variable domain (rest looked up from reference TRBV2 and TRBJ1-1): EPEVTQTPSHQVTQMGQEVILRCVPISNHLYFYWYRQILGQKVEFLVSFYNNEISEKSEIFDDQFSVERPDGSNFTLKIRSTKLEDSAMYFCASLDRASYTEAFFGQGTRLTVV.

The chain carries TRBV19 and TRBJ2-7, with 8 bases lining up with TRBD2. The germline gives CDR1 LNHDA, CDR2 SQIVND (reference sequence). This CDR3 region has 14 residues. The ends lost 4 bases at V and 1 base at J; junction bases unmatched: 3. The CDR3 here is CASSTGLGSYEQYF. The CDR3 bases are TGTGCCAGTAGTACGGGACTAGGTTCCTACGAGCAGTACTTC.

The table lists this clone with a few counts. This sequence joins TRBV2 and TRBJ1-4, with unresolved D. The V end was cut by 1 base, the J end by 7 bases, with 7 bases between. The CDR3 extends over 13 amino acids. Germline loops: CDR1 SNHLY, CDR2 FYNNEI. CDR3 DNA sequence: TGTGCCAGCAGTGAAGTCGGCGGTGAAAAACTGTTTTTT. The encoded protein is CASSEVGGEKLFF.

The chain joins TRBV6-1 to TRBJ1-4, with D hard to call. Trimming stripped 8 bases from V and 7 bases from J, with 20 bases between. In germline, CDR1 is MNHNS, CDR2 SASEGT. The length of the CDR3 is 15 residues. The CDR3 loop is CASRRENSKGEKLFF. DNA of the CDR3: TGTGCCAGCCGGAGGGAGAACTCTAAGGGTGAAAAACTGTTTTTT.

The chain combines TRBV5-4 with TRBJ2-3, with 7 positions matching TRBD2. There are 15 residues in the CDR3. J lost 1 base, V lost 4 bases, and 6 bases had no gene match. Germline CDR1 reads SGHNT; CDR2 reads YYREEE (reference sequence). In DNA form, the CDR3 reads TGTGCCAGCAGCCCATGGGGGGGAGGCACAGATACGCAGTATTTT. Its translation is CASSPWGGGTDTQYF.

The gene calls are TRBV28 and TRBJ2-2; D gene uncertain. Germline CDR1 MDHEN, CDR2 SYDVKM. CDR3 length: 12 residues. Trimming shortened V by 7 bases and J by 6 bases, and 9 bases separated the two germline ends. CDR3 sequence (DNA): TGTGCCAGCAATGAGTACGCCGGGGAGCTGTTTTTT. Amino acids: CASNEYAGELFF.

The chain combines TRBV5-6 with TRBJ1-2, with TRBD1 matching over 8 bases. The V and J ends lost 7 bases and 2 bases, in that order; junction bases with no gene match: 13. Germline V lookup: CDR1 SGHDT, CDR2 YYEEEE. CDR3 length equals 16 residues. For the CDR3, the DNA is TGTGCCAGCCTCCTTCTGACAGGGGTAGGAAACTATGGCTACACCTTC. Translating it yields CASLLLTGVGNYGYTF. Together with reference TRBV5-6 and TRBJ1-2, the CDR3 gives the full variable domain: DAGVTQSPTHLIKTRGQQVTLRCSPKSGHDTVSWYQQALGQGPQFIFQYYEEEERQRGNFPDRFSGHQFPNYSSELNVNALLLGDSALYLCASLLLTGVGNYGYTFGSGTRLTVV.

This clone was detected only once. The chain links TRBV7-3 to TRBJ2-1; the match to TRBD2 covers 7 bases. CDR3 length: 16 amino acids. CDR1 and CDR2 from the germline V gene are SGHTA and FQGTGA. The ends lost 5 bases at V and 7 bases at J; junction bases unmatched: 14. The CDR3 protein is CASSLRGTNGINEQFF. The CDR3 region has the DNA TGTGCCAGCAGCCTCCGCGGGACTAACGGGATTAATGAGCAGTTCTTC.